These T cell receptor beta chains were read from a single sample in a study of T cells after yellow fever vaccination. One entry per CDR3 protein results from TCRdb running MiXCR on the 5' RACE reads. In the table there are 500,000 to 550,000 distinct CDR3 sequences, less than 25% of which are singletons. This material consisted of PBMCs, taken about 21 days after the first yellow fever vaccination. The origin of the receptors is a man between 18 and 35 years old who received the YFV17D yellow fever vaccine. The CDR3 runs from the conserved cysteine through the conserved F or W. The D gene is left open where the match is weak.

v_call	d_call	j_call	cdr3_aa
TRBV7-9	-	TRBJ1-6	CASRLGGRGPLHF
TRBV5-1	TRBD1	TRBJ2-5	CASRGRTGQETQYF
TRBV4-2	-	TRBJ2-1	CASSMALGGEQFF
TRBV7-2	TRBD1	TRBJ2-3	CASSLGQGDRTDTQYF
TRBV20-1	-	TRBJ1-2	CSGEGYYGYTF
TRBV27	-	TRBJ2-7	CASSLSGPWARGYEQYF
TRBV5-1	-	TRBJ2-3	CASSLVRTALTDTQYF
TRBV10-2	-	TRBJ2-4	CASSKSLIGLAKNIQYF
TRBV11-2	-	TRBJ1-6	CASSLVSGMDSPLHF
TRBV25-1	TRBD2	TRBJ2-1	CASSEYTGIREVQFF
TRBV27	-	TRBJ2-7	CASSLIGGRGYEQYF
TRBV5-1	TRBD2	TRBJ2-5	CASSPGASGVQETQYF
TRBV4-3	-	TRBJ2-5	CASSQDIGAWETQYF
TRBV6-1	-	TRBJ1-1	CASSQRLAENTEAFF
TRBV12-3/TRBV12-4	-	TRBJ1-2	CASSAPPRYTF
TRBV6-1	-	TRBJ2-5	CASYPAVQETQYF
TRBV11-1	TRBD2	TRBJ2-5	CASSYQRGGVGGETQYF
TRBV29-1	TRBD2	TRBJ2-7	CSVAGVAGGYEQYF
TRBV12-3/TRBV12-4	TRBD1	TRBJ1-6	CASSRIGQEYNSPLHF
TRBV5-1	-	TRBJ2-7	CASSLSGQEQYF
TRBV5-6	TRBD1	TRBJ1-4	CASSSGQGLEKLFF
TRBV12-3/TRBV12-4	-	TRBJ1-5	CASTPSQGRNQPQHF
TRBV19	TRBD1	TRBJ1-5	CASHRDRGGQPQHF
TRBV12-3/TRBV12-4	-	TRBJ2-7	CASSPRTQTGEQYF
TRBV4-3	TRBD1	TRBJ2-1	CASSPGAGGLYNEQFF
TRBV6-1	-	TRBJ2-4	CASRDLAKNIQYF
TRBV9	-	TRBJ2-1	CASSVAGSYNEQFF
TRBV20-1	-	TRBJ1-2	CSARDHQGMTVYTF